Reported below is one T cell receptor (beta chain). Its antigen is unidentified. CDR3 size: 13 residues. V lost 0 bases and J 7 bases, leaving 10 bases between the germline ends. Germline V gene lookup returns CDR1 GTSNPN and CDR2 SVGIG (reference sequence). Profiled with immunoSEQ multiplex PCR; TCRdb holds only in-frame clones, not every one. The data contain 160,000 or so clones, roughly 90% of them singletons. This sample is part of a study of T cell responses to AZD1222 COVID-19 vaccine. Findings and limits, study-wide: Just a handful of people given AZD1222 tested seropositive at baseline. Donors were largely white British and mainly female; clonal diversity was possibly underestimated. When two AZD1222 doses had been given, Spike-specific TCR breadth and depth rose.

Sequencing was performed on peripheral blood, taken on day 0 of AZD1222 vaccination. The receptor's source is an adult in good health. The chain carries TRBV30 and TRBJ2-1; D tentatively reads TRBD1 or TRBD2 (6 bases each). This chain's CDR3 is CAWSVGGLNEQFF. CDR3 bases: TGTGCCTGGAGTGTAGGGGGGTTAAATGAGCAGTTCTTC.